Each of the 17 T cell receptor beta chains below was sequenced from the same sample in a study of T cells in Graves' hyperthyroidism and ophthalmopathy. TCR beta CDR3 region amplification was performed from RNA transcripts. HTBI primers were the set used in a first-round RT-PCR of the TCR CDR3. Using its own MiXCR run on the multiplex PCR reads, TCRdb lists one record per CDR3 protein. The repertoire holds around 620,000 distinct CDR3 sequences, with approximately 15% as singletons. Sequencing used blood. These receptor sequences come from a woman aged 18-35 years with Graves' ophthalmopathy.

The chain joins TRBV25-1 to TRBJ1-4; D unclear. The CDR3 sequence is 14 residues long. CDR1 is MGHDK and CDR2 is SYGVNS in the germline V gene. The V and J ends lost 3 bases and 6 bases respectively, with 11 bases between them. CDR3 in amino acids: CASSEFHGDEKLFF. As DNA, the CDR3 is TGTGCCAGCAGTGAGTTTCATGGGGATGAAAAACTGTTTTTT.

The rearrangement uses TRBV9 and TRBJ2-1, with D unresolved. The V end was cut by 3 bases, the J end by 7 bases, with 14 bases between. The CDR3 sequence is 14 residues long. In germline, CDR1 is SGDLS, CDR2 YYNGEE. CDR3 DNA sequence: TGTGCCAGCAGCGCGTCCCCCGCTAGGAATGAGCAGTTCTTC. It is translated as CASSASPARNEQFF.

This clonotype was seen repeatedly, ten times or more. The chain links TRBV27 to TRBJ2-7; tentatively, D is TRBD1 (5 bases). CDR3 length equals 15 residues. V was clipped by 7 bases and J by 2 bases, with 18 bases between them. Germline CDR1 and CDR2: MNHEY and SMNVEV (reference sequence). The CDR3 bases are TGTGCCAGCACCCCCCTCGGACAAACGACCTACGAGCAGTACTTC. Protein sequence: CASTPLGQTTYEQYF.

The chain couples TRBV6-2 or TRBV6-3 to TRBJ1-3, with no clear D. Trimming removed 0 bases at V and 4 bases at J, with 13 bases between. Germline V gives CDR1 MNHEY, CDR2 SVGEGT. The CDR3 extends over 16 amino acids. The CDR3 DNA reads TGTGCCAGCAGTTACTCTTCTGGGGAAGGGGGAAACACCATATATTTT. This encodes CASSYSSGEGGNTIYF.

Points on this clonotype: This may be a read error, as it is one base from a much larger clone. The CDR3 coding sequence is TGTGCCAGCAGTTACTCGTACGACTCAAGATTTACCTACAATGAGCAGTACTTC. Protein product: CASSYSYDSRFTYNEQYF. This chain links TRBV6-2 or TRBV6-3 with TRBJ2-1, with D hard to call. Matching the DNA end better, TRBJ2-7 makes the J call doubtful. The CDR3 has 18 amino acids. Germline CDR1 is MNHEY and CDR2 is SVGEGT.

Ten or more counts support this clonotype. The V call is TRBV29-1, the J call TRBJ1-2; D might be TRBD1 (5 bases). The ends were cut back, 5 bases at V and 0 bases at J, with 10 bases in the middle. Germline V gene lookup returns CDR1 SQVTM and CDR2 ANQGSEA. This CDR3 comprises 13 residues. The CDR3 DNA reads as TGCAGCGTTACAGGAGATTCTAACTATGGCTACACCTTC. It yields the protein CSVTGDSNYGYTF.

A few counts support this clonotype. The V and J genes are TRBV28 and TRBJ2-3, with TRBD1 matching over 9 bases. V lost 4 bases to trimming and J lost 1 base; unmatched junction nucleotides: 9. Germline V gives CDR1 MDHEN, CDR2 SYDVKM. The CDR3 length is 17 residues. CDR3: CASSSFTGGRGTDTQYF. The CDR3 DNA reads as TGTGCCAGCAGTTCATTCACAGGGGGCCGGGGCACAGATACGCAGTATTTT.

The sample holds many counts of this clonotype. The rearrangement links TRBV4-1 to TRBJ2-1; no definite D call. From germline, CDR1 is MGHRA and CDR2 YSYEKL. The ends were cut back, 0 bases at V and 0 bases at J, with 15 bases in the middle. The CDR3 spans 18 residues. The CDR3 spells CASSQEPPDISSYNEQFF. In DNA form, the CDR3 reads TGCGCCAGCAGCCAAGAACCCCCCGACATAAGCTCCTACAATGAGCAGTTCTTC.

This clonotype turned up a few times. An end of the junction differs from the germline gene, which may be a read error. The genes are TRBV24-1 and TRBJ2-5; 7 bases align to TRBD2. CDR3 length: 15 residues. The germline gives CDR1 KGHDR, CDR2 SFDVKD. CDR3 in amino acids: CATGDLAGDGETQYF. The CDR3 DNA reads TGTGCCACCGGTGATTTGGCGGGAGACGGAGAGACCCAGTACTTC.

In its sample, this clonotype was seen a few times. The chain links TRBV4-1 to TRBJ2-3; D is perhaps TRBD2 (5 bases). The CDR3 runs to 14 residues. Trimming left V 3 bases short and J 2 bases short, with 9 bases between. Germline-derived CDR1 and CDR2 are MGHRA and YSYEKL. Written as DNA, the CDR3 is TGCGCCAGCAGCCAGGCCGGGGACACAGATACGCAGTATTTT. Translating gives CASSQAGDTDTQYF.

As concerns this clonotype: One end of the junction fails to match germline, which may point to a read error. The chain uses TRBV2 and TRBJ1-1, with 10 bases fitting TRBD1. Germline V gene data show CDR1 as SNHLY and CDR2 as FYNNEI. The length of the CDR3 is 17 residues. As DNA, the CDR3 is TGTGCCAGCAGTCAAAGGGTGACAGGGGGCTGGAACACTGAAGCCTTCTTT. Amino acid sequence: CASSQRVTGGWNTEAFF.

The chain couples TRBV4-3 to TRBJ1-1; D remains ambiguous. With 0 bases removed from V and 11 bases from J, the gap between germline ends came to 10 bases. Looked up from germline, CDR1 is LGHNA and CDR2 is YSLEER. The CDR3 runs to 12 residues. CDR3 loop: CASSQDTGEAFF. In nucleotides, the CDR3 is TGCGCCAGCAGCCAAGATACGGGTGAGGCTTTCTTT.

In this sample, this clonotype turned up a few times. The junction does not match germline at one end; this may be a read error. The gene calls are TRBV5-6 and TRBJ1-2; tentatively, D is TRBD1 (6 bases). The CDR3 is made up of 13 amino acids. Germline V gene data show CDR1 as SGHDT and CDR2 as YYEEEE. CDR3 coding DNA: TGTGCCAGCATCCTCCTTGGACAGCGAGCAAGAGCCTTC. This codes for CASILLGQRARAF.

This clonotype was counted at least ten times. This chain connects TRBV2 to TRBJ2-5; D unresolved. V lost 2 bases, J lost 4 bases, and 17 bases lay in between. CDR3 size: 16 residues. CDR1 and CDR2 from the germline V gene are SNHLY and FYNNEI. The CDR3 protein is CASSEYRTSSGETQYF. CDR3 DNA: TGTGCCAGCAGTGAATACCGGACGTCGTCGGGAGAGACCCAGTACTTC. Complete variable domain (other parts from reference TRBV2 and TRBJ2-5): EPEVTQTPSHQVTQMGQEVILRCVPISNHLYFYWYRQILGQKVEFLVSFYNNEISEKSEIFDDQFSVERPDGSNFTLKIRSTKLEDSAMYFCASSEYRTSSGETQYFGPGTRLLVL.

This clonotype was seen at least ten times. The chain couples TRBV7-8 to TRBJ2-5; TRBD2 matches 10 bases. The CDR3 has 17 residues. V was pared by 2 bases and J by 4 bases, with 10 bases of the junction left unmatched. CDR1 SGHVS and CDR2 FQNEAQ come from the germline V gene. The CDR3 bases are TGTGCCAGCAGCTTACGGTCGACTAGCGGGCCGCGAGAGACCCAGTACTTC. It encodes CASSLRSTSGPRETQYF.

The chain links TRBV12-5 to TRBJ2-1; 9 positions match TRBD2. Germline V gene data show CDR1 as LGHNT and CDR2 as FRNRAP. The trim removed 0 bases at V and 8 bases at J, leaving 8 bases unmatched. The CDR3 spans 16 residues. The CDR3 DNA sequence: TGTGCTAGTGGTTTGGTACACATAGCGGGAGTCGATGAGCAGTTCTTC. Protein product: CASGLVHIAGVDEQFF.

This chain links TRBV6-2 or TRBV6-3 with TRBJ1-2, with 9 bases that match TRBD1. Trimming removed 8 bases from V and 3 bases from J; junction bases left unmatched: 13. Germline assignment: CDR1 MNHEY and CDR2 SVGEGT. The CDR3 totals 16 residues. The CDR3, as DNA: TGTGCCAGCGCAGTTATGCCGGGACAGGGAGACTATGGCTACACCTTC. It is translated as CASAVMPGQGDYGYTF.